Described below is a single T cell receptor (beta chain) sequence and its context. This sample's time point: peripheral blood 6 weeks after treatment start. The sample originates from a study of PD-L1 blockade in urothelial cancer. The germline gives CDR1 LNHDA, CDR2 SQIVND (reference sequence). V lost 6 bases, J lost 3 bases, and 12 bases lay in between. The CDR3 length is 14 residues. Generated by immunoSEQ multiplex PCR, the TCRdb table keeps only in-frame clones and is missing some. The profile shows 35,000 to 45,000 clones, about 90% of them singletons. The source was PBMCs, collected around atezolizumab (anti-PD-L1) treatment. The TCR comes from a man in his 70s with urothelial cancer. The chain employs TRBV19 and TRBJ1-5, with a weak D call TRBD1 (5 bases). The CDR3 loop is CASRSDSHNQPQHF. The CDR3 DNA follows: TGTGCCAGTAGGAGCGACAGCCACAATCAGCCCCAGCATTTT.